The 11 T cell receptor beta chains below all came from one sample that was sequenced in a study of cytomegalovirus exposure and HLA in healthy donors. Profiling relied on immunoSEQ multiplex PCR, and the TCRdb table lists in-frame clones only, not all of them. The sample records 150,000 or so clones, 90% being singletons. What was sequenced was PBMCs. The receptors stem from a woman aged 25 to 39 in good health and CMV-seropositive.

This chain joins TRBV19 and TRBJ1-1; tentatively, D is TRBD1 (5 bases). Per the germline V gene, CDR1 is LNHDA and CDR2 is SQIVND (reference sequence). V lost 4 bases, J lost 0 bases, and 9 bases lay in between. This CDR3 has 14 residues. Here the CDR3 reads CASSTDSMNTEAFF. In nucleotides, the CDR3 is TGTGCCAGTAGTACCGACAGCATGAACACTGAAGCTTTCTTT.

The chain recombines TRBV6-6 with TRBJ1-2; 9 positions match TRBD1. This CDR3 has 16 residues. Germline-derived CDR1 and CDR2 are MNHNY and SVGAGI (reference sequence). V was pared by 4 bases and J by 4 bases, with 10 bases of the junction left unmatched. DNA of the CDR3: TGTGCCAGCAGTTCCGCCGGGACAGGGAATGTCTATGGCTACACCTTC. It codes for CASSSAGTGNVYGYTF.

The chain recombines TRBV6-5 with TRBJ1-2; D might be TRBD1 (5 bases). This CDR3 region has 13 residues. The germline V and J ends were trimmed by 6 bases and 7 bases, with 15 bases remaining between them. Germline V lookup: CDR1 MNHEY, CDR2 SVGAGI. The CDR3 sequence is CASRGGLLVGYTF. As DNA, the CDR3 is TGTGCCAGCAGGGGGGGACTGCTGGTTGGCTACACCTTC.

This chain joins TRBV18 and TRBJ2-6; 7 bases map to TRBD2. Germline V gives CDR1 KGHSH, CDR2 LQKENI. This CDR3 comprises 17 residues. J gave up 0 bases and V 3 bases, and 5 bases lay outside the gene matches. The CDR3 nucleotides are TGTGCCAGCTCACCCCTGCAGCGGGGCTCTGGGGCCAACGTCCTGACTTTC. Its protein product is CASSPLQRGSGANVLTF.

V usage is TRBV15 and J usage is TRBJ2-7; 9 nucleotides agree with TRBD2. CDR3 length: 16 residues. Germline CDR1 is LNHNV and CDR2 is YYDKDF (reference sequence). V shed 0 bases, J shed 3 bases, and the junction held 6 bases outside the gene matches. As DNA, the CDR3 is TGTGCCACCAGCAGAGATAAGCGGGGGGATTACTACGAGCAGTACTTC. This codes for CATSRDKRGDYYEQYF.

The V call is TRBV7-9, the J call TRBJ1-4, with no clear D. Trimming left V 6 bases short and J 11 bases short, with 19 bases between. This CDR3 is built from 14 residues. From germline, CDR1 is SEHNR and CDR2 FQNEAQ (reference sequence). The CDR3 bases are TGTGCCAGCAGTCCCGGACTGAACTTTGAGAAACTGTTTTTT. Its protein product is CASSPGLNFEKLFF.

V is TRBV6-4 and J is TRBJ1-1; weak D call: TRBD1 (6 bases). V lost 4 bases and J 5 bases, leaving 11 bases between the germline ends. This CDR3 contains 13 residues. Germline-derived CDR1 and CDR2 are MRHNA and SNTAGT. As DNA, the CDR3 is TGTGCCAGCAGTGCAACACAGGGTACTGAAGCTTTCTTT. Encoded protein: CASSATQGTEAFF.

The chain employs TRBV9 and TRBJ2-1, with TRBD2 matching 10 bases. Germline CDR1 is SGDLS and CDR2 is YYNGEE. This CDR3 contains 14 residues. Losses at the gene ends were 4 bases for V and 7 bases for J; bases not matched to a gene: 5. CDR3 residues: CASSSGGAWNEQFF. In DNA form, the CDR3 reads TGTGCCAGCAGCAGCGGGGGGGCTTGGAATGAGCAGTTCTTC.

The chain carries TRBV19 and TRBJ2-1; the match to TRBD2 covers 10 bases. With V trimmed by 7 bases and J by 3 bases, 3 bases remained unmatched. This CDR3 contains 14 residues. Germline CDR1 LNHDA, CDR2 SQIVND (reference sequence). For the CDR3, the DNA is TGTGCCAGTACGGGACTAGCGAACTACAATGAGCAGTTCTTC. Translating gives CASTGLANYNEQFF.

CDR3 sequence (DNA): TGTGCCAGCAGCTCCCAAGGACACCAGCCCCAGCATTTT. This gives the protein CASSSQGHQPQHF. The chain is built from TRBV7-8 and TRBJ1-5; TRBD1 might be the D (5 bases). Germline CDR1 and CDR2: SGHVS and FQNEAQ. V was pared by 4 bases and J by 7 bases, with 11 bases between. This CDR3 has 13 residues.

The chain recombines TRBV5-1 with TRBJ2-1; 10 positions agree with TRBD2. Germline V gene sequence: CDR1 SGHRS, CDR2 YFSETQ. J gave up 9 bases and V 1 base, and 7 bases lay outside the gene matches. This CDR3 contains 15 residues. DNA of the CDR3: TGCGCCAGCAGCTTGTCGCTAGCGGGAGCAGGTGAGCAGTTCTTC. It specifies CASSLSLAGAGEQFF.